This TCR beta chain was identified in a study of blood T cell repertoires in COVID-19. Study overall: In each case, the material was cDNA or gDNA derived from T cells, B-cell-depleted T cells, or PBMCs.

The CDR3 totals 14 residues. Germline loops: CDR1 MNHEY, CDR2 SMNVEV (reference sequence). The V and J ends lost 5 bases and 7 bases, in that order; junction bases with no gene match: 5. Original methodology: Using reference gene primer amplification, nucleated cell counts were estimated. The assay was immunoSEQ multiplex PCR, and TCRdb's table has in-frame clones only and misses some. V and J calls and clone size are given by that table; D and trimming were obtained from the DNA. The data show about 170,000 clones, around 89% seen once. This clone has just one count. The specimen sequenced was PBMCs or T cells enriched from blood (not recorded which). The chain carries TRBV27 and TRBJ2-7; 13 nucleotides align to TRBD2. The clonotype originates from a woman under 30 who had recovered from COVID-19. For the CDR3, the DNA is TGTGCCAGCAGTATCGGGACTAGCGGGACAGAGCAGTACTTC. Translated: CASSIGTSGTEQYF.